This T cell receptor beta chain came from a study of blood T cells in healthy people across ages. The study, taken as a whole, reports: Strong correlation was found linking TCR beta diversity to naive T cell percentage. Shifts in expanded clonotypes may have been confounded by donor CMV status, which was unknown. PBMC samples, being unsorted, prevented any conclusive comparison of naive and antigen-experienced cells.

With a J-beta primer mix and a sample-barcoded 5' primer, a second PCR ran about 7 to 11 cycles. Template switching added a 12-random-nucleotide identifier to every cDNA molecule. Via MiXCR, TCRdb re-called the 5' RACE reads, giving one row per CDR3 protein. The repertoire holds about 1 million distinct CDR3 sequences, with 40% to 45% as singletons. Note on this clonotype: The antigen remains undetermined.

The V end lost 7 bases, the J end lost 4 bases, and 20 bases lay between the germline ends. The CDR3 covers 15 residues. From germline, CDR1 is SGHDN and CDR2 FVKESK. The sequencing sample was made of blood. This receptor was identified in a woman in her fifties or sixties in good health. V is TRBV14 and J is TRBJ2-7, with D unresolved. CDR3 DNA: TGTGCCAGCACCCGAAGGGTAGGCGTATGGTACGAGCAGTACTTC. Translation gives CASTRRVGVWYEQYF.